This T cell receptor (beta chain) was recorded in a study of CD8 T cells in ankylosing spondylitis. Study-wide findings and caveats: It appeared that ankylosing spondylitis blood was characterized by a TCR beta motif of under ten highly homologous variants. Both synovial fluid and blood in reactive arthritis had previously been reported to carry some motif variants.

Concerning this clonotype: Its antigen is not known.

Molecular-barcoded quantitative 5'-RACE produced these TCR beta libraries. TCRdb reprocessed the 5' RACE reads with MiXCR, giving one entry per CDR3 protein. The top ten clones hold 2.5% to 4% of a sample with under 150,000 distinct CDR3 sequences, approximately 9.9% of them seen once. The sequenced sample was blood, either unsorted or a sorted T cell fraction (not recorded which). This sequence originates from a male donor with ankylosing spondylitis or in good health (not recorded which).

The DNA of the CDR3 is TGTGCCAGCAGCTCCACGTATAACTATGGCTACACCTTC. Translating gives CASSSTYNYGYTF. The chain combines TRBV2 with TRBJ1-2, with no clear D. In germline, CDR1 is SNHLY, CDR2 FYNNEI. Trimming removed 6 bases at V and 1 base at J, with 9 bases between. This CDR3 is built from 13 residues.